Presented here are 32 T cell receptor beta chains from one specimen sequenced in a study of blood T cell repertoires in COVID-19. Generated by immunoSEQ multiplex PCR, the TCRdb table keeps only in-frame clones and is missing some. Altogether hundreds of thousands of clones are present, roughly 84% being singletons, with the ten largest covering 6.8%. The sample consisted of PBMCs or T cells enriched from blood (not recorded which). The receptor source for this set is a woman aged 40 to 55 who had recovered from COVID-19.

The chain is built from TRBV4-2 and TRBJ2-2, with 12 bases fitting TRBD2. The CDR3 loop spans 16 amino acids. V shed 5 bases and J 3 bases; nucleotides not matched to a gene: 4. Germline V gene lookup returns CDR1 LGHNA and CDR2 YNFKEQ. The CDR3 is CASSTRLAGDTGELFF. In nucleotides, the CDR3 is TGTGCCAGCAGCACCCGACTAGCGGGAGACACCGGGGAGCTGTTTTTT.

V and J are TRBV4-3 and TRBJ1-5; TRBD1 might be the D (6 bases). In germline, CDR1 is LGHNA, CDR2 YSLEER. With 3 bases removed from V and 6 bases from J, the gap between germline ends came to 15 bases. This CDR3 region has 15 residues. The CDR3 DNA sequence: TGCGCCAGCAGCCAGTCTCCGGGACAAAGTCAGCCCCAGCATTTT. It codes for CASSQSPGQSQPQHF.

This clone has a single count. The rearrangement uses TRBV7-2 and TRBJ1-2; 8 nucleotides line up with TRBD1. CDR1 and CDR2 from the germline V gene are SGHTA and FQGNSA. This CDR3 has 13 amino acids. Germline trimming cut 5 bases from V and 2 bases from J; bases unmatched to any gene: 1. The CDR3 loop is CASSNRGNYGYTF. The CDR3 DNA reads as TGTGCCAGCAGCAACAGGGGGAACTATGGCTACACCTTC.

The chain is built from TRBV24-1 and TRBJ1-1, with D possibly matching TRBD1 (5 bases). The germline CDR1 and CDR2 sequences are KGHDR and SFDVKD. The CDR3 spans 10 residues. V lost 7 bases, J lost 11 bases, and 10 bases lay in between. The CDR3 nucleotides are TGTGCCACCAGCTCAGGGTCGGCTTTCTTT. It translates to CATSSGSAFF.

The chain's CDR3 is CASSSLASVGGRTGELFF. The CDR3 region has the DNA TGCGCCAGCAGCTCCCTAGCATCCGTCGGGGGTCGGACCGGGGAGCTGTTTTTT. The chain is built from TRBV5-1 and TRBJ2-2; D may be TRBD2 (6 bases). Trimming shortened V by 3 bases and J by 5 bases, and 23 bases separated the two germline ends. Per the germline V gene, CDR1 is SGHRS and CDR2 is YFSETQ. The CDR3 runs 18 residues.

The chain is built from TRBV20-1 and TRBJ2-3; 8 bases agree with TRBD1. The length of the CDR3 is 17 residues. Germline values: CDR1 DFQATT, CDR2 SNEGSKA (reference sequence). The trim removed 3 bases at V and 2 bases at J, leaving 13 bases unmatched. CDR3 residues: CSASAARGQGNTDTQYF. The DNA of the CDR3 is TGCAGTGCTAGTGCGGCTAGAGGACAGGGAAACACAGATACGCAGTATTTT.

The chain employs TRBV11-2 and TRBJ2-7; 12 bases are a match to TRBD2. CDR1 and CDR2 from the germline V gene are SGHAT and FQNNGV. CDR3 length: 15 residues. J was trimmed by 4 bases and V by 8 bases; bases with no gene match: 9. The CDR3 sequence is CASGQLAGGLYEQYV. CDR3 bases: TGTGCCAGCGGACAACTAGCGGGAGGCTTATACGAGCAGTACGTC.

The V gene is TRBV7-9, the J gene TRBJ2-2; maybe TRBD1 (5 bases). Trimming stripped 10 bases from V and 2 bases from J, with 8 bases between. In germline, CDR1 is SEHNR, CDR2 FQNEAQ (reference sequence). CDR3 length: 12 amino acids. The CDR3, as DNA: TGTGCCACGGACACCAACACCGGGGAGCTGTTTTTT. Translating it yields CATDTNTGELFF.

The sample holds one count of this clone. The gene calls are TRBV5-1 and TRBJ2-7, with D perhaps TRBD1 (5 bases). Germline CDR1 and CDR2: SGHRS and YFSETQ. V was pared by 0 bases and J by 2 bases, with 12 bases between. This CDR3 has 15 residues. The DNA of the CDR3 is TGCGCCAGCAGCTTGGGGGGCTCCGTACCCTACGAGCAGTACTTC. This sequence encodes CASSLGGSVPYEQYF.

The chain combines TRBV18 with TRBJ2-2, with 11 bases lining up with TRBD2. Germline V gene lookup returns CDR1 KGHSH and CDR2 LQKENI. V was pared by 4 bases and J by 6 bases, with 13 bases of the junction left unmatched. There are 18 residues in the CDR3. CDR3 DNA: TGTGCCAGCTCACGCGACGGCGTAGCGGGAGGGGAAGCCGGGGAGCTGTTTTTT. Translation: CASSRDGVAGGEAGELFF.

This clone was seen a single time. The rearrangement joins TRBV9 to TRBJ1-2, with TRBD1 matching 7 bases. J lost 2 bases, V lost 4 bases, and 8 bases had no gene match. The CDR3 consists of 15 residues. Germline V gene sequence: CDR1 SGDLS, CDR2 YYNGEE. The CDR3 is CASSSSMGQNYGYTF. In DNA form, the CDR3 reads TGTGCCAGCAGCTCATCGATGGGACAGAACTATGGCTACACCTTC.

In nucleotides, the CDR3 is TGCGCCAGCAGCCATCTGGGCAGGGGTCAAGGCACAGATACGCAGTATTTT. Its protein product is CASSHLGRGQGTDTQYF. The gene calls are TRBV4-1 and TRBJ2-3, with TRBD1 as a possible D gene (6 bases). The CDR3 contains 17 residues. Per the germline V gene, CDR1 is MGHRA and CDR2 is YSYEKL. Trimming pared 3 bases from V and 1 base from J, leaving 17 bases between.

V and J are TRBV16 and TRBJ1-1, with D uncertain. The germline gives CDR1 KGHSY, CDR2 FQNENV. V shed 2 bases and J shed 5 bases, with 9 bases lying between them. The CDR3 totals 13 residues. CDR3 in amino acids: CASSQDWRTEAFF. The DNA of the CDR3 is TGTGCCAGCAGCCAAGACTGGAGGACTGAAGCTTTCTTT.

V is TRBV9 and J is TRBJ1-1; tentative D call: TRBD1 (6 bases). V was pared by 1 base and J by 9 bases, with 13 bases between. Per germline, CDR1 SGDLS and CDR2 YYNGEE. The CDR3 sequence is 13 residues long. The CDR3 here is CASSVSDREKAFF. As DNA, the CDR3 is TGTGCCAGCAGCGTATCGGACAGAGAAAAAGCTTTCTTT.

This chain links TRBV6-4 with TRBJ2-7; TRBD1 agrees at 11 bases. The CDR3 has 16 residues. The trim removed 3 bases at V and 7 bases at J, leaving 11 bases unmatched. Germline V gene lookup returns CDR1 MRHNA and CDR2 SNTAGT. The CDR3 DNA reads as TGTGCCAGCAGTGATAGTACCGGACAGGGGGCTCAAGAGCAGTACGTC. Encoded protein: CASSDSTGQGAQEQYV.

The gene calls are TRBV19 and TRBJ2-1; D uncertain. The CDR3 covers 14 residues. Per the germline V gene, CDR1 is LNHDA and CDR2 is SQIVND (reference sequence). V was trimmed by 10 bases and J by 2 bases, leaving 15 bases between them. The CDR3 coding sequence is TGTGCCACCTCAACGAGTTTTGCCTACAATGAGCAGTTCTTC. Protein sequence: CATSTSFAYNEQFF.

J is TRBJ2-3 and V is TRBV28; TRBD2 matches at 7 bases. Germline V gene data show CDR1 as MDHEN and CDR2 as SYDVKM. Trimming at V came to 6 bases and at J to 3 bases, leaving 15 bases not matched to a gene. The CDR3 totals 17 residues. The CDR3 DNA is TGTGCCAGCAGCCTACCTCCAACTCTGGGGGGGACAGATACGCAGTATTTT. Amino acid sequence: CASSLPPTLGGTDTQYF.

The count of this clone is one. The J gene is TRBJ2-7, the V gene TRBV27, with TRBD1 identical over 11 bases. After removal of 2 bases from V and 3 bases from J, the junction contained 3 bases not matched to a gene. The CDR3 is 15 amino acids. Germline V CDR1 and CDR2: MNHEY, SMNVEV (reference sequence). Written as DNA, the CDR3 is TGTGCCAGCAGTTTACTCGGGACAGGGGGCTACGAGCAGTACTTC. Encoded protein: CASSLLGTGGYEQYF.

V and J are TRBV5-6 and TRBJ2-7; D is unresolved. This CDR3 has 14 residues. CDR1 is SGHDT and CDR2 is YYEEEE in the germline V gene. Deletions cut 0 bases from V and 7 bases from J, with 14 bases between. CDR3 in amino acids: CASSLGGQLGEQYV. The CDR3 DNA is TGTGCCAGCAGCTTGGGCGGCCAACTTGGGGAGCAGTACGTC.

The genes are TRBV9 and TRBJ2-1; TRBD2 agrees at 11 bases. The CDR3 loop spans 14 amino acids. Germline loops: CDR1 SGDLS, CDR2 YYNGEE. V dropped 3 bases and J dropped 5; count of bases not matched to a gene: 1. Here the CDR3 DNA reads TGTGCCAGCAGCGCACTAGCGGGAGACAATGAGCAGTTCTTC. It encodes CASSALAGDNEQFF.

The rearrangement links TRBV11-2 to TRBJ1-2, with TRBD1 as a possible D gene (5 bases). Germline-derived CDR1 and CDR2 are SGHAT and FQNNGV. Trimming took 5 bases from V and 3 from J, leaving 16 bases between them. CDR3 length equals 15 residues. This chain's CDR3 is CASSLKPDSYYGYTF. In nucleotides, the CDR3 is TGTGCCAGCAGCCTCAAGCCTGACAGCTACTATGGCTACACCTTC. The complete variable domain, with remaining parts taken from reference TRBV11-2 and TRBJ1-2, reads EAGVAQSPRYKIIEKRQSVAFWCNPISGHATLYWYQQILGQGPKLLIQFQNNGVVDDSQLPKDRFSAERLKGVDSTLKIQPAKLEDSAVYLCASSLKPDSYYGYTFGSGTRLTVV.

This sequence joins TRBV9 and TRBJ2-1, with a weak D call TRBD2 (6 bases). V lost 2 bases and J lost 8, with 17 bases in between. Germline V gives CDR1 SGDLS, CDR2 YYNGEE. There are 15 residues in the CDR3. CDR3 DNA sequence: TGTGCCAGCAGCGTTGGGGGGTCGAAATTGGATGAGCAGTTCTTC. The encoded protein is CASSVGGSKLDEQFF.

The chain couples TRBV30 to TRBJ2-3; TRBD2 matches 11 bases. The CDR3 consists of 14 residues. Germline V gene lookup returns CDR1 GTSNPN and CDR2 SVGIG (reference sequence). Trimming cost V 5 bases and J 2 bases; bases outside gene matches: 3. Written as DNA, the CDR3 is TGTGCCTGGTTACTAGCGGGAGCCACAGATACGCAGTATTTT. Amino acid sequence: CAWLLAGATDTQYF.

The rearrangement joins TRBV11-3 to TRBJ2-2; 10 positions match TRBD2. Germline V gives CDR1 SGHNT, CDR2 YENEEA. CDR3 length equals 14 residues. The J segment lost 3 bases and the V segment lost 10 bases, leaving 5 bases of the junction unmatched. The CDR3 sequence is CAIRGTSDTGELFF. The CDR3 coding sequence is TGTGCCATCCGTGGGACTAGCGACACCGGGGAGCTGTTTTTT.

The chain is built from TRBV28 and TRBJ2-1, with 13 bases lining up with TRBD2. CDR1 MDHEN and CDR2 SYDVKM come from the germline V gene. The CDR3 runs 15 residues. Trimming took 6 bases from V and 9 from J; bases not matched to a gene: 8. The CDR3 is CASRGGLAGIAEQFF. The DNA for the CDR3 is TGTGCCAGCAGGGGGGGACTAGCGGGAATTGCTGAGCAGTTCTTC.

This clone was seen only a few times. The rearrangement links TRBV7-6 to TRBJ2-5, with D perhaps matching TRBD2 (6 bases). The V gene's germline CDR1 is SGHVS and CDR2 FNYEAQ. Trimming removed 4 bases at V and 4 bases at J, with 7 bases between. The CDR3 runs 12 residues. CDR3 residues: CASSYSGETQYF. As DNA, the CDR3 is TGTGCCAGCAGCTATAGCGGAGAGACCCAGTACTTC.

The chain combines TRBV7-8 with TRBJ2-7, with a tentative D call TRBD1 (5 bases). This CDR3 is 16 amino acids long. Trimming left V 1 base short and J 0 bases short, with 13 bases between. CDR1 and CDR2 from the germline V gene are SGHVS and FQNEAQ. As DNA, the CDR3 is TGTGCCAGCAGCTTAGGACAGCCACTCTTCTCCTACGAGCAGTACGTC. Protein product: CASSLGQPLFSYEQYV.

The gene calls are TRBV5-8 and TRBJ2-1; TRBD1 agrees at 7 bases. V gave up 4 bases and J gave up 6 bases; unmatched junction bases: 10. The CDR3 has 15 residues. Per germline, CDR1 SGHTS and CDR2 YDEGEE. The CDR3 nucleotides are TGTGCCAGCAGCGTTGGGACAGCAACCCCCAATGAGCAGTTCTTC. Protein sequence: CASSVGTATPNEQFF.

This clone was seen a few times. This chain connects TRBV6-2 or TRBV6-3 to TRBJ2-7; 7 nucleotides align to TRBD2. This CDR3 spans 13 amino acids. The V gene's germline CDR1 is MNHEY and CDR2 SVGEGT. V was pared by 4 bases and J by 6 bases, with 6 bases of the junction left unmatched. DNA for the CDR3: TGTGCCAGCAGTTCCGGCAGGACTAGCGAGCAGTACGTC. Protein sequence: CASSSGRTSEQYV.

The chain uses TRBV28 and TRBJ1-1; unclear D gene. The CDR3 is 13 amino acids. The germline V and J ends were trimmed by 0 bases and 1 base, with 3 bases remaining between them. Germline values: CDR1 MDHEN, CDR2 SYDVKM. This CDR3 reads CASSLWANTEAFF. The CDR3 nucleotides are TGTGCCAGCAGTTTATGGGCGAACACTGAAGCTTTCTTT.

V gene TRBV10-3 combines with J gene TRBJ2-1; possible D gene TRBD1, 6 bases. CDR1 ENHRY and CDR2 SYGVKD come from the germline V gene. The V end was cut by 10 bases, the J end by 5 bases, with 15 bases between. The CDR3 contains 13 residues. CDR3 in DNA: TGTGCCAACTCTGGACAGCCTAACAATGAGCAGTTCTTC. Encoded protein: CANSGQPNNEQFF.

This clone was seen only once. The chain employs TRBV4-3 and TRBJ1-3; no definite D call. This CDR3 region has 15 residues. Germline CDR1 reads LGHNA; CDR2 reads YSLEER. The ends were cut back, 0 bases at V and 4 bases at J, with 10 bases in the middle. CDR3 nucleotide sequence: TGCGCCAGCAGCCAAGAACCCAGGTCCGGAAACACCATATATTTT. This encodes CASSQEPRSGNTIYF.